The clone carrying this T cell receptor beta chain was counted only a few times. Its specificity is not known. Trimming left V 3 bases short and J 5 bases short, with 16 bases between. The CDR3 is 15 amino acids. CDR1 is SNHLY and CDR2 is FYNNEI in the germline V gene. The sample is drawn from a study of T cells after yellow fever vaccination. Background on the study: Fractions with few cells were prepared using SMART-Seq v4 Ultra Low Input. Notes on the study in general: Faster peaking, at day 5 versus 15, marked a secondary response that was weaker. CD4 and CD8 compartments shared a small share of clonotypes.

Universal primer sites and UMIs were introduced during 5'RACE template-switching synthesis of TCR cDNA. MiXCR, run by TCRdb on the 5' RACE reads, gives a single entry per CDR3 protein. The data contain 80,000 to 100,000 distinct CDR3 sequences, about 5.8% of them singletons. The rearrangement uses TRBV2 and TRBJ2-5; possibly TRBD1 for D (5 bases). The source material was CD8+ T cells sorted from PBMCs, sampled 10 days after the yellow fever booster vaccination. This clonotype originated in a man aged 18 to 30 who received the YFV17D yellow fever vaccine. This chain's CDR3 is CASSDGQGLSETQYF. CDR3 DNA: TGTGCCAGCAGTGATGGGCAGGGCTTGTCTGAGACCCAGTACTTC.